Shown below are 32 T cell receptor beta chains from a single sample sequenced in a study of human T cells and chemical hapten exposure. TCRdb itself ran the RACE reads through MiXCR, one entry per CDR3 protein. Here the sample spans about 120,000 distinct CDR3 sequences, roughly 12% being singletons. Time point reported: pre-sensitization, week 0. Treatment noted: therapeutic diphenylcyclopropenone sensitization with weekly scalp DPC. The material was whole blood, obtained in connection with sensitization to the hapten diphenylcyclopropenone (DPC). The receptor source for this set is a woman aged 18-30 years with alopecia areata. Some clones in this sample may be carry-over from other donors' samples.

J is TRBJ1-2 and V is TRBV29-1; no reliable D call. Germline V gene lookup returns CDR1 SQVTM and CDR2 ANQGSEA. Trimming cost V 4 bases and J 0 bases, with 12 bases left between them. The CDR3 consists of 14 residues. For the CDR3, the DNA is TGCAGCGTTGCTTCGACCGACGCTAACTATGGCTACACCTTC. It is translated as CSVASTDANYGYTF.

In its sample, this clonotype was seen a few times. The chain links TRBV15 to TRBJ1-1; 8 bases map to TRBD1. Per the germline V gene, CDR1 is LNHNV and CDR2 is YYDKDF (reference sequence). This CDR3 is built from 15 residues. V was pared by 1 base and J by 7 bases, with 8 bases of the junction left unmatched. CDR3 coding DNA: TGTGCCACCAGCAGAGGGTCCCGCGGACAGGGTGAAGCTTTCTTT. This codes for CATSRGSRGQGEAFF.

This clonotype was seen many times. The gene calls are TRBV7-9 and TRBJ2-7; D call uncertain. Germline V gene lookup returns CDR1 SEHNR and CDR2 FQNEAQ (reference sequence). CDR3 length: 13 amino acids. The V and J ends lost 5 bases and 2 bases respectively, with 10 bases between them. CDR3 coding DNA: TGTGCCAGCAGCCGGACCCAGACCTACGAGCAGTACTTC. Residues: CASSRTQTYEQYF.

This clonotype was detected a few times. V is TRBV21-1 and J is TRBJ1-5; the D segment call TRBD1 is taken from the table without a DNA check. TRBV21-1 is marked as a pseudogene. The length of the CDR3 is 15 residues. The DNA of the CDR3 is TGTGCCAGCAGCAAAGCCTGGACACGGAATCAGCCCCAGCATTTT. This gives the protein CASSKAWTRNQPQHF.

The rearrangement links TRBV7-8 to TRBJ2-3; D ambiguous. The V gene's germline CDR1 is SGHVS and CDR2 FQNEAQ. V lost 10 bases, J lost 0 bases, and 17 bases lay in between. This CDR3 has 15 residues. The CDR3 DNA sequence: TGTGCCACCGCCAAACTGGCAGGTAGCACAGATACGCAGTATTTT. It yields the protein CATAKLAGSTDTQYF.

This chain links TRBV28 with TRBJ1-2; a possible D gene is TRBD1 (5 bases). Trimming shortened V by 9 bases and J by 5 bases, and 10 bases separated the two germline ends. The CDR3 totals 11 residues. The germline CDR1 and CDR2 sequences are MDHEN and SYDVKM. The CDR3 nucleotides are TGTGCCAGTCGGGGGGAATATGGCTACACCTTC. This encodes CASRGEYGYTF.

This clonotype has just one count. The CDR3 spells CASSVDLYQAIPGNTIYF. The CDR3, as DNA: TGTGCCAGCAGCGTAGACCTATATCAGGCGATACCTGGAAACACCATATATTTT. This rearrangement joins TRBV9 to TRBJ1-3; D unclear. Germline values: CDR1 SGDLS, CDR2 YYNGEE. V gave up 0 bases and J gave up 2 bases, with 18 bases separating them. The CDR3 length is 18 residues.

J is TRBJ2-7 and V is TRBV27; 7 nucleotides agree with TRBD1. Germline V gene lookup returns CDR1 MNHEY and CDR2 SMNVEV (reference sequence). Trimming removed 5 bases from V and 0 bases from J; junction bases left unmatched: 4. This CDR3 is 14 amino acids long. The CDR3: CASSQTGSSYEQYF. The CDR3, as DNA: TGTGCCAGCAGTCAGACAGGGAGCTCCTACGAGCAGTACTTC.

This chain links TRBV20-1 with TRBJ2-2; no reliable D call. CDR3 length: 17 residues. Per the germline V gene, CDR1 is DFQATT and CDR2 is SNEGSKA (reference sequence). Trimming took off 1 base at V and 2 bases at J, with 17 bases between the two ends. CDR3 in amino acids: CSARGPSLNSNTGELFF. The CDR3 DNA follows: TGCAGTGCTAGAGGTCCTTCCTTGAACAGTAACACCGGGGAGCTGTTTTTT.

J is TRBJ1-2 and V is TRBV20-1, with 9 bases aligning to TRBD1. This CDR3 has 12 amino acids. CDR1 and CDR2 from the germline V gene are DFQATT and SNEGSKA (reference sequence). With V trimmed by 4 bases and J by 7 bases, 4 bases remained unmatched. The CDR3 is CSATGTGSGYTF. DNA for the CDR3: TGCAGTGCTACCGGGACAGGGAGTGGCTACACCTTC.

This clonotype was picked up a small number of times. This chain uses TRBV9 with TRBJ1-2; 9 bases fit TRBD1. After removal of 4 bases from V and 4 bases from J, the junction contained 11 bases not matched to a gene. The CDR3 totals 16 residues. The germline V gene has CDR1 SGDLS and CDR2 YYNGEE. The CDR3 here is CASSLYGGQGTYGYTF. CDR3 coding DNA: TGTGCCAGCAGCCTTTACGGGGGACAGGGAACCTATGGCTACACCTTC.

The chain couples TRBV5-6 to TRBJ2-7; 7 bases match TRBD2. V was pared by 6 bases and J by 6 bases, with 9 bases of the junction left unmatched. The CDR3 has 13 amino acids. CDR1 is SGHDT and CDR2 is YYEEEE in the germline V gene. The DNA for the CDR3 is TGTGCCAGCAAAGGAGCGGGGAAGGGCGAGCAGTACTTC. This translates into CASKGAGKGEQYF.

The chain employs TRBV6-5 and TRBJ1-1; D remains ambiguous. V was trimmed by 5 bases and J by 1 base, leaving 17 bases between them. Germline CDR1 and CDR2: MNHEY and SVGAGI. CDR3 size: 16 residues. CDR3 coding DNA: TGTGCCAGCAGTCCCTCCGTGGGCCGCCGGAACACTGAAGCTTTCTTT. It codes for CASSPSVGRRNTEAFF.

This clonotype was recorded many times. The chain employs TRBV12-3 or TRBV12-4 and TRBJ2-5; TRBD2 matches at 11 bases. The ends lost 6 bases at V and 2 bases at J; junction bases unmatched: 17. The CDR3 runs 19 residues. This chain's CDR3 is CASSLMGLAGGAFQETQYF. The CDR3 nucleotides are TGTGCCAGCAGCTTGATGGGGCTAGCGGGGGGCGCCTTTCAAGAGACCCAGTACTTC.

The J gene is TRBJ2-4, the V gene TRBV3-1; no clear D. Deletions cut 0 bases from V and 4 bases from J, with 4 bases between. The CDR3 runs to 13 residues. Per the germline V gene, CDR1 is LGHDT and CDR2 is YNNKEL (reference sequence). The CDR3 is CASSQDRKNIQYF. Written as DNA, the CDR3 is TGTGCCAGCAGCCAAGACCGGAAAAACATTCAGTACTTC.

There are many counts of this clonotype. The chain combines TRBV20-1 with TRBJ2-1; D may correspond to TRBD1 or TRBD2 (6 bases each). Trimming took 6 bases from V and 0 from J, leaving 18 bases between them. The CDR3 extends over 16 amino acids. The germline gives CDR1 DFQATT, CDR2 SNEGSKA (reference sequence). The CDR3 here is CSAIPLEGDSYNEQFF. The DNA for the CDR3 is TGCAGTGCAATCCCTTTGGAGGGGGACTCCTACAATGAGCAGTTCTTC.

The genes are TRBV5-1 and TRBJ1-1, with a tentative D call TRBD1 (6 bases). CDR3 length: 15 amino acids. The V end was cut by 0 bases, the J end by 2 bases, with 11 bases between. Germline V gene lookup returns CDR1 SGHRS and CDR2 YFSETQ. The CDR3 DNA reads TGCGCCAGCAGCTTGGATGGACAGCCAAACACTGAAGCTTTCTTT. Translating it yields CASSLDGQPNTEAFF.

This clonotype has more than one count but fewer than ten. The V gene is TRBV28, the J gene TRBJ2-7; D gene unclear. V lost 9 bases, J lost 7 bases, and 19 bases lay in between. This CDR3 is built from 13 residues. Germline V lookup: CDR1 MDHEN, CDR2 SYDVKM. DNA of the CDR3: TGTGCCAGTTTATCAAACTTGGTGGGGGAGCAGTACTTC. This gives the protein CASLSNLVGEQYF.

This clonotype was recorded a few times. This chain connects TRBV12-3 or TRBV12-4 to TRBJ2-7; D is tentatively TRBD1 or TRBD2 (5 bases each). This CDR3 has 14 residues. With 8 bases removed from V and 2 bases from J, the gap between germline ends came to 16 bases. The CDR3 region is CASPSKGTPYEQYF. The CDR3 nucleotides are TGTGCCAGCCCCTCAAAGGGGACCCCCTACGAGCAGTACTTC.

This clonotype has ten or more counts. The chain combines TRBV7-2 with TRBJ2-1; the D is unclear. Germline values: CDR1 SGHTA, CDR2 FQGNSA. The CDR3 is made up of 16 amino acids. Trimming removed 1 base at V and 0 bases at J, with 10 bases between. CDR3 sequence: CASSLVGRNSYNEQFF. CDR3 in DNA: TGTGCCAGCAGCTTAGTGGGCCGGAACTCCTACAATGAGCAGTTCTTC.

This clonotype was seen many times. The V call is TRBV11-1, the J call TRBJ2-4, with TRBD2 as a possible D gene (6 bases). V was cut by 5 bases and J by 0 bases, with 11 bases left in between. This CDR3 has 15 amino acids. Per the germline V gene, CDR1 is SGHAT and CDR2 is FQDESV (reference sequence). The CDR3 here is CASSHSGLAKNIQYF. The CDR3 nucleotides read TGTGCCAGCAGCCATTCGGGACTAGCCAAAAACATTCAGTACTTC.

This sequence joins TRBV7-9 and TRBJ2-7, with 9 bases aligning to TRBD1. Germline V gene data show CDR1 as SEHNR and CDR2 as FQNEAQ (reference sequence). Trimming took 2 bases from V and 3 from J; bases not matched to a gene: 2. CDR3 size: 14 residues. The CDR3 region is CASSLPGQGYEQYF. CDR3 DNA: TGTGCCAGCAGCTTACCGGGACAGGGCTACGAGCAGTACTTC.

This clonotype occurred a few times. The chain recombines TRBV5-4 with TRBJ1-1, with D possibly matching TRBD1 (5 bases). From germline, CDR1 is SGHNT and CDR2 YYREEE (reference sequence). CDR3 length: 14 residues. V lost 0 bases, J lost 4 bases, and 10 bases lay in between. CDR3 sequence reads: CASSLDGGPTEAFF. CDR3 coding DNA: TGTGCCAGCAGCTTGGATGGGGGTCCCACTGAAGCTTTCTTT.

This clonotype was observed at least ten times. V gene TRBV7-9 combines with J gene TRBJ2-7, with 11 nucleotides matching TRBD1. CDR1 is SEHNR, CDR2 FQNEAQ, per germline (reference sequence). Germline trimming cut 5 bases from V and 4 bases from J; bases unmatched to any gene: 7. This CDR3 is built from 15 residues. The CDR3 DNA is TGTGCCAGCAGCGCTGGACAGGGGGCCCGATACGAGCAGTACTTC. It codes for CASSAGQGARYEQYF.

The sample holds a few counts of this clonotype. V usage is TRBV11-2 and J usage is TRBJ2-2; 8 nucleotides agree with TRBD2. After removal of 5 bases from V and 4 bases from J, the junction contained 6 bases not matched to a gene. CDR1 and CDR2 from the germline V gene are SGHAT and FQNNGV. The CDR3 sequence is 15 residues long. The CDR3 nucleotides are TGTGCCAGCAGCCTCTCGGCGGGGGGCACCGGGGAGCTGTTTTTT. Translation: CASSLSAGGTGELFF.

This clonotype was observed a handful of times. The V call is TRBV12-3 or TRBV12-4, the J call TRBJ2-6; the match to TRBD2 covers 11 bases. The ends lost 6 bases at V and 0 bases at J; junction bases unmatched: 4. The CDR3 is 17 residues long. CDR3 DNA: TGTGCCAGCAGATTTAGCGGGGGGGTCTCTGGGGCCAACGTCCTGACTTTC. This codes for CASRFSGGVSGANVLTF.

V is TRBV4-3 and J is TRBJ1-1, with TRBD1 identical over 7 bases. Unmatched junction bases numbered 7, after V lost 3 bases and J lost 0 bases. Germline lookup yields CDR1 LGHNA and CDR2 YSLEER. The CDR3 covers 16 residues. CDR3 nucleotides: TGCGCCAGCAGCCATCGAACAGGGGTCATGAACACTGAAGCTTTCTTT. Its protein product is CASSHRTGVMNTEAFF.

The table lists this clonotype with many counts. The V call is TRBV28, the J call TRBJ1-2; 9 bases map to TRBD1. Germline CDR1 and CDR2: MDHEN and SYDVKM. The CDR3 is 17 residues long. J gave up 0 bases and V 5 bases, and 10 bases lay outside the gene matches. The CDR3 DNA sequence: TGTGCCAGCAGTCGTACAGGGGGCGCGTCAGCTAACTATGGCTACACCTTC. Amino acids: CASSRTGGASANYGYTF.

Written as DNA, the CDR3 is TGCAGTGCTCCGGCCGACCTTATTCGCAATCAGCCCCAGCATTTT. This translates into CSAPADLIRNQPQHF. The genes are TRBV20-1 and TRBJ1-5, with D hard to call. CDR1 is DFQATT and CDR2 is SNEGSKA in the germline V gene (reference sequence). This CDR3 spans 15 amino acids. V was pared by 5 bases and J by 2 bases, with 16 bases between.

This chain links TRBV12-3 or TRBV12-4 with TRBJ1-3, with 7 positions matching TRBD1. The ends lost 11 bases at V and 0 bases at J; junction bases unmatched: 10. CDR3 length equals 15 residues. In DNA form, the CDR3 reads TGTGCCGGACAGGACAGTAGGACCTCTGGAAACACCATATATTTT. Its protein is CAGQDSRTSGNTIYF.

This clonotype occurred many times. The chain is built from TRBV5-1 and TRBJ2-3; 14 bases agree with TRBD2. CDR1 is SGHRS and CDR2 is YFSETQ in the germline V gene. Germline trimming cut 1 base from V and 3 bases from J; bases unmatched to any gene: 7. The CDR3 covers 18 residues. DNA for the CDR3: TGCGCCAGCAGCTTGATACGGACTAGCGGGGGGCGGACAGATACGCAGTATTTT. It codes for CASSLIRTSGGRTDTQYF.

The genes are TRBV6-6 and TRBJ2-1; 12 bases match TRBD2. The CDR3 spans 14 residues. Per germline, CDR1 MNHNY and CDR2 SVGAGI (reference sequence). V shed 5 bases and J 9 bases; nucleotides not matched to a gene: 5. The CDR3 nucleotides read TGTGCCAGCAGTACTAGCGGGGGGTCGATTGAGCAGTTCTTC. Residues: CASSTSGGSIEQFF.